This T cell receptor (beta chain) was sequenced in a study of cytomegalovirus exposure and HLA in healthy donors. Study-level results: CMV serostatus alone was available as immune exposure information.

Vbeta (60) and Jbeta (13) primers were used in the PCR. Only in-frame clones appear in the TCRdb table, and some are missing; sequencing was by immunoSEQ multiplex PCR. The sample carries 150,000 to 200,000 clones, approximately 80% recorded once. V dropped 5 bases and J dropped 4; count of bases not matched to a gene: 5. This CDR3 comprises 15 residues. Looked up from germline, CDR1 is MNHEY and CDR2 is SVGAGI. This clone was observed a handful of times. Its antigen is currently unknown. Regarding donors, all were healthy bone marrow donors. The TCR was taken from a man aged 35-49 years in good health and CMV-seronegative. The V gene is TRBV6-5, the J gene TRBJ2-2; TRBD1 matches 9 bases. The material sequenced was PBMCs. This CDR3 is CASSPGTGITGELFF. The CDR3 coding sequence is TGTGCCAGCAGTCCCGGGACAGGGATCACCGGGGAGCTGTTTTTT.